Shown below are 21 T cell receptor beta chains from a single sample sequenced in a study of T cells in tuberculosis. Produced via immunoSEQ multiplex PCR; TCRdb's table is partial and in-frame only. Found here are 37,000 or so clones, about 94% of them singletons; the top ten hold 9.5% to 13%. Sequenced input: PBMCs. Receptors originate from a donor aged 10-30 years with latent tuberculosis or without tuberculosis infection. Some clones in this sample may be carry-over from other donors' samples.

The chain joins TRBV6-6 to TRBJ1-3, with 8 bases aligning to TRBD1. Trimming at V came to 6 bases and at J to 0 bases, leaving 7 bases not matched to a gene. This CDR3 is 16 amino acids long. Germline loops: CDR1 MNHNY, CDR2 SVGAGI (reference sequence). Written as DNA, the CDR3 is TGTGCCAGCAGCCAACCCGACAGGGGCTCTGGAAACACCATATATTTT. It encodes CASSQPDRGSGNTIYF.

This chain connects TRBV7-2 to TRBJ1-4, with a tentative D call TRBD1 (5 bases). Between the trimmed V and J ends, which lost 5 bases and 0 bases, there was a span of 7 bases. CDR1 is SGHTA and CDR2 is FQGNSA in the germline V gene. The CDR3 loop spans 14 amino acids. The CDR3 protein is CASSPGATNEKLFF. The CDR3 nucleotides read TGTGCCAGCAGCCCGGGGGCAACTAATGAAAAACTGTTTTTT.

CDR3 DNA sequence: TGTGCCAGTAGCAATGGCGGGACGGATGTCGGCTACACCTTC. It translates to CASSNGGTDVGYTF. This rearrangement joins TRBV5-4 to TRBJ1-2; D perhaps matches TRBD1 (5 bases). CDR3 length equals 14 residues. In germline, CDR1 is SGHNT, CDR2 YYREEE (reference sequence). The ends were cut back, 8 bases at V and 8 bases at J, with 22 bases in the middle.

V is TRBV30 and J is TRBJ1-1, with TRBD1 matching 8 bases. The CDR3 totals 15 residues. From germline, CDR1 is GTSNPN and CDR2 SVGIG (reference sequence). The ends lost 2 bases at V and 1 base at J; junction bases unmatched: 6. CDR3 sequence reads: CAWSNPGTGNTEAFF. The DNA for the CDR3 is TGTGCCTGGAGTAACCCCGGGACAGGGAACACTGAAGCTTTCTTT.

The V call is TRBV27, the J call TRBJ2-1; possibly TRBD1 for D (6 bases). In germline, CDR1 is MNHEY, CDR2 SMNVEV (reference sequence). CDR3 length: 11 residues. Trimming removed 5 bases from V and 7 bases from J, with 6 bases in between. CDR3 protein: CASSQGNEQFF. The CDR3 DNA follows: TGTGCCAGCAGTCAGGGGAATGAGCAGTTCTTC.

The genes are TRBV7-9 and TRBJ1-2; 9 nucleotides line up with TRBD1. Trimming at V came to 3 bases and at J to 7 bases, leaving 9 bases not matched to a gene. CDR1 is SEHNR, CDR2 FQNEAQ, per germline (reference sequence). The CDR3 is 15 amino acids. In DNA, the CDR3 is TGTGCCAGCAGCTTGAACGACAGGGGGGGGCCTGGCTACACCTTC. Its protein is CASSLNDRGGPGYTF.

This chain links TRBV12-5 with TRBJ2-2; 7 nucleotides agree with TRBD2. This CDR3 has 11 residues. Germline CDR1 and CDR2: LGHNT and FRNRAP. J gave up 6 bases and V 11 bases, and 3 bases lay outside the gene matches. CDR3 sequence reads: CASAGSGELFF. CDR3 coding DNA: TGTGCTTCAGCGGGGTCCGGGGAGCTGTTTTTT.

This chain uses TRBV4-3 with TRBJ2-2, with a weak D call TRBD1 (5 bases). The length of the CDR3 is 14 residues. Per germline, CDR1 LGHNA and CDR2 YSLEER. V lost 5 bases, J lost 1 base, and 8 bases lay in between. The CDR3 sequence is CASSNGQNTGELFF. The CDR3, as DNA: TGCGCCAGCAGCAATGGACAGAACACCGGGGAGCTGTTTTTT.

The chain couples TRBV30 to TRBJ1-5, with D possibly being TRBD1 (5 bases). CDR1 is GTSNPN and CDR2 is SVGIG in the germline V gene (reference sequence). The CDR3 length is 15 residues. Trimming cost V 4 bases and J 4 bases, with 17 bases left between them. In DNA form, the CDR3 reads TGTGCCTGGACCGCCAGGGCAGGGTTTAATCAGCCCCAGCATTTT. Translating it yields CAWTARAGFNQPQHF.

This chain uses TRBV5-6 with TRBJ1-2, with D tentatively TRBD1 (6 bases). V was shortened by 4 bases and J by 0 bases, with 25 bases between the two germline ends. Germline CDR1 reads SGHDT; CDR2 reads YYEEEE. The CDR3 totals 19 residues. The CDR3 sequence: CASSQEPGHRDPPNYGYTF. The CDR3 bases are TGTGCCAGCAGCCAGGAGCCGGGACACCGGGACCCCCCTAACTATGGCTACACCTTC.

The table lists this clone with a count of one. The chain employs TRBV9 and TRBJ1-1; the D is unclear. Germline V lookup: CDR1 SGDLS, CDR2 YYNGEE. V was cut by 4 bases and J by 0 bases, with 10 bases left in between. The CDR3 length is 14 residues. DNA of the CDR3: TGTGCCAGCAGCCCGAACCCAGTGAACACTGAAGCTTTCTTT. This gives the protein CASSPNPVNTEAFF.

The chain uses TRBV7-2 and TRBJ2-3; 14 bases fit TRBD2. This CDR3 spans 18 amino acids. Germline V gives CDR1 SGHTA, CDR2 FQGNSA. V was clipped by 2 bases and J by 0 bases; unmatched bases: 4. Written as DNA, the CDR3 is TGTGCCAGCAGCTTAAGGACTAGCGGGGGGCCTAGCACAGATACGCAGTATTTT. It encodes CASSLRTSGGPSTDTQYF.

This clone was seen more than once but under ten times. The rearrangement links TRBV20-1 to TRBJ1-2; D ambiguous. This CDR3 is built from 9 residues. Germline assignment: CDR1 DFQATT and CDR2 SNEGSKA (reference sequence). Between the trimmed V and J ends, which lost 6 bases and 7 bases, there was a span of 6 bases. CDR3 protein: CSADTGYTF. In nucleotides, the CDR3 is TGCAGTGCCGACACTGGCTACACCTTC.

The count of this clone is one. The chain joins TRBV13 to TRBJ1-2, with 7 bases fitting TRBD1. From germline, CDR1 is PRHDT and CDR2 FYEKMQ (reference sequence). CDR3 size: 17 residues. J was trimmed by 5 bases and V by 1 base; bases with no gene match: 13. Here the CDR3 reads CASSLVGVQGGLYGYTF. In nucleotides, the CDR3 is TGTGCCAGCAGCTTAGTCGGGGTGCAGGGGGGCCTTTATGGCTACACCTTC.

The chain combines TRBV6-1 with TRBJ2-7; TRBD1 aligns across 10 bases. This CDR3 spans 14 amino acids. J was trimmed by 3 bases and V by 4 bases; bases with no gene match: 3. Looked up from germline, CDR1 is MNHNS and CDR2 is SASEGT. The CDR3 is CASSGRDRGYEQYV. DNA of the CDR3: TGTGCCAGCAGTGGGAGGGACAGGGGCTACGAGCAGTACGTC.

This chain uses TRBV5-4 with TRBJ2-7; TRBD1 aligns across 8 bases. The trim removed 2 bases at V and 9 bases at J, leaving 10 bases unmatched. This CDR3 region has 14 residues. CDR1 is SGHNT, CDR2 YYREEE, per germline (reference sequence). The CDR3 loop is CASSLTQGAQGQYF. DNA for the CDR3: TGTGCCAGCAGCTTAACGCAGGGGGCGCAGGGGCAGTACTTC.

J is TRBJ2-2 and V is TRBV7-9; 9 nucleotides line up with TRBD1. The V segment lost 8 bases and the J segment 0 bases; nucleotides outside the gene matches: 10. CDR3 length equals 17 residues. Per germline, CDR1 SEHNR and CDR2 FQNEAQ (reference sequence). CDR3 sequence reads: CASYTTGGGSNTGELFF. The CDR3 bases are TGTGCCAGCTATACAACAGGGGGCGGCTCGAACACCGGGGAGCTGTTTTTT. Based on the CDR3 plus reference TRBV7-9 and TRBJ2-2, the full variable domain is DTGVSQNPRHKITKRGQNVTFRCDPISEHNRLYWYRQTLGQGPEFLTYFQNEAQLEKSRLLSDRFSAERPKGSFSTLEIQRTEQGDSAMYLCASYTTGGGSNTGELFFGEGSRLTVL.

The chain carries TRBV7-2 and TRBJ2-3; 7 bases line up with TRBD1. The CDR3 contains 15 residues. Germline CDR1 SGHTA, CDR2 FQGNSA. V was pared by 1 base and J by 3 bases, with 4 bases of the junction left unmatched. The CDR3 nucleotides are TGTGCCAGCAGCTTAGATGGACAGGCTACAGATACGCAGTATTTT. As protein: CASSLDGQATDTQYF. Complete variable domain (other parts from reference TRBV7-2 and TRBJ2-3): GAGVSQSPSNKVTEKGKDVELRCDPISGHTALYWYRQSLGQGLEFLIYFQGNSAPDKSGLPSDRFSAERTGGSVSTLTIQRTQQEDSAVYLCASSLDGQATDTQYFGPGTRLTVL.

This sequence joins TRBV6-5 and TRBJ1-2; tentatively, D is TRBD1 (5 bases). The CDR3 has 16 residues. Deletions cut 4 bases from V and 1 base from J, with 16 bases between. Germline V lookup: CDR1 MNHEY, CDR2 SVGAGI. This CDR3 reads CASSFRPGRINYGYTF. The CDR3 nucleotides are TGTGCCAGCAGTTTCAGGCCAGGGCGGATTAACTATGGCTACACCTTC.

This chain connects TRBV5-4 to TRBJ1-5; possible D gene TRBD1, 5 bases. This CDR3 contains 15 residues. Per germline, CDR1 SGHNT and CDR2 YYREEE (reference sequence). V gave up 9 bases and J gave up 1 base, with 17 bases separating them. The chain's CDR3 is CATSYGGLSNQPQHF. The CDR3 coding sequence is TGTGCCACCTCCTACGGGGGTCTCAGCAATCAGCCCCAGCATTTT.

The chain is built from TRBV7-2 and TRBJ2-1, with TRBD2 matching over 7 bases. The germline CDR1 and CDR2 sequences are SGHTA and FQGNSA. The CDR3 covers 16 residues. After removal of 5 bases from V and 1 base from J, the junction contained 8 bases not matched to a gene. The CDR3 loop is CASSPLTSVSYNEQFF. DNA for the CDR3: TGTGCCAGCAGCCCGCTAACTAGCGTATCCTACAATGAGCAGTTCTTC.